This passage covers 3 T cell receptor beta chains from one sample sequenced in a study of CD8+ T cells in alopecia areata. cDNA reverse transcribed from extracted RNA served as the sequencing template. The protocol was immunoSEQ multiplex PCR, while the TCRdb copy is restricted to in-frame clones and leaves out a portion. The sample carries approximately 110,000 clones, 56% recorded once. Treatment noted: oral pan-JAK inhibitor, 5-10 mg twice daily. Sample: CD4+ T cells sorted from blood, taken at week 24, from a patient treated with tofacitinib. Receptors were obtained from a human donor with alopecia areata.

This chain joins TRBV10-3 and TRBJ2-2; TRBD2 matches at 7 bases. The germline gives CDR1 ENHRY, CDR2 SYGVKD. Trimming took 10 bases from V and 3 from J; bases not matched to a gene: 11. The CDR3 totals 15 residues. CDR3 in amino acids: CATRSVGRDTGELFF. In nucleotides, the CDR3 is TGTGCCACTAGGAGTGTAGGGAGGGACACCGGGGAGCTGTTTTTT.

The chain couples TRBV4-2 to TRBJ2-5; 12 bases match TRBD2. CDR3 length equals 18 residues. The germline CDR1 and CDR2 sequences are LGHNA and YNFKEQ. The V and J ends lost 4 bases and 1 base, in that order; junction bases with no gene match: 10. CDR3 sequence: CASSLRLAGATSQETQYF. CDR3 nucleotide sequence: TGTGCCAGCAGCCTTCGACTAGCGGGGGCCACCTCCCAAGAGACCCAGTACTTC.

Here the CDR3 reads CASSGTMPPYEQYF. CDR3 bases: TGTGCCAGCAGCGGGACCATGCCCCCCTACGAGCAGTACTTC. The chain links TRBV7-2 to TRBJ2-7; D may be TRBD1 or TRBD2 (5 bases each). V dropped 5 bases and J dropped 2 bases, with 13 bases sitting between them. The germline gives CDR1 SGHTA, CDR2 FQGNSA. The CDR3 runs to 14 residues.